This T cell receptor beta chain was sequenced in a study of cytotoxic CD8 clonotypes in ibrutinib-treated CLL. The CDR3 is 14 amino acids. Germline loops: CDR1 MDHEN, CDR2 SYDVKM. With 4 bases removed from V and 3 bases from J, the gap between germline ends came to 9 bases. As to this clone: Its antigen is still unknown.

Clones were read by immunoSEQ multiplex PCR, and TCRdb kept only the in-frame ones, dropping some. The data show roughly 200,000 clones, roughly 73% seen once. Regarding the study as a whole: Relative to age-matched healthy donors, clonality at baseline was higher, and it tracked circulating CD8+ T-cell counts. Clonality increased at ibrutinib response, then returned toward baseline at progression.

Genomic DNA in a quantity of 2 to 2.5 micrograms was derived from cryopreserved PBMCs for TCR beta libraries. This rearrangement joins TRBV28 to TRBJ2-2; D might be TRBD1 (5 bases). The receptor comes from a human donor with chronic lymphocytic leukemia. The material sequenced was PBMCs, taken after 12 months of ibrutinib treatment. CDR3 sequence: CASSSDRYTGELFF. DNA of the CDR3: TGTGCCAGCAGTTCCGACAGATACACCGGGGAGCTGTTTTTT.